The source of this TCR beta chain is a study of CD8 T cells in Susac syndrome. Study-wide findings and caveats: As acknowledged by the study, its TCR sequencing and HLA analysis included a relatively small number of individuals.

Of note for this clonotype: What it binds is unknown.

The RNA input was roughly 0.45 to 1 ug, and it was reverse transcribed with random hexamers. Amplification of the TCR beta CDR3 was carried out by immunoSEQ multiplex PCR, which spanned a total of 54 Vbeta and 13 Jbeta segments. TCRdb fed the immunoSEQ multiplex PCR reads into MiXCR, producing one record per CDR3 protein. The table has approximately 230,000 distinct CDR3 sequences, 90% to 95% seen once. From blood CD8+ and CD4+ T cells, the TCR beta chain was sequenced. The authors negatively isolated CD8+ and CD4+ T cells and FACS-enriched TEMRA cells. This TCR derives from a human donor with multiple sclerosis. Sequencing was performed on CD4+ T cells from PBMCs.

CDR3 loop: CASSIYGYEQYF. The CDR3 DNA reads as TGTGCCAGCAGCATCTACGGCTACGAGCAGTACTTC. This chain joins TRBV6-5 and TRBJ2-7; no reliable D call. The CDR3 totals 12 residues. Germline CDR1 is MNHEY and CDR2 is SVGAGI. V was cut by 6 bases and J by 3 bases, with 9 bases left in between.